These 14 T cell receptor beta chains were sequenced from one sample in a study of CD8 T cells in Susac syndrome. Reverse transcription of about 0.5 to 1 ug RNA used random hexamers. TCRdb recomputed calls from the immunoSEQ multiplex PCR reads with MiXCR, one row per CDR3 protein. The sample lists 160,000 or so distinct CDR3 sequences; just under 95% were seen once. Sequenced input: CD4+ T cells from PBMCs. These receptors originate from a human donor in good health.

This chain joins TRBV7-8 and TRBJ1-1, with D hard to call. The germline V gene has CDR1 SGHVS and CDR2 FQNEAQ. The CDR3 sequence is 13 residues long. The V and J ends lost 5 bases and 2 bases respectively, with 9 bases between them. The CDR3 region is CASSKVANTEAFF. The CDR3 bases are TGTGCCAGCAGCAAGGTAGCAAACACTGAAGCTTTCTTT.

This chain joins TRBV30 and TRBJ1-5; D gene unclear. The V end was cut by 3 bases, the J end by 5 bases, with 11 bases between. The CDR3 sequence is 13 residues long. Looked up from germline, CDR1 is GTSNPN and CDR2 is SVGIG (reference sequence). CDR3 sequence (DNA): TGTGCCTGGAGCGCTGCAATCCATCAGCCCCAGCATTTT. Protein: CAWSAAIHQPQHF.

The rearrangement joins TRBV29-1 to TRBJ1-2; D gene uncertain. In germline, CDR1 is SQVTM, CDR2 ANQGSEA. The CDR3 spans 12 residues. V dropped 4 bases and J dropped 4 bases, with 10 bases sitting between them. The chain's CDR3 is CSVVVSSYGYTF. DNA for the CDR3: TGCAGCGTTGTTGTGTCGAGCTATGGCTACACCTTC.

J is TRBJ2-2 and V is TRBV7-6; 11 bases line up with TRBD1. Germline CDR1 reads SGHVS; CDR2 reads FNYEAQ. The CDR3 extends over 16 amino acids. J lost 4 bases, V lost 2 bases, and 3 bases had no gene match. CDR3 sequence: CASSLSDRGLTGELFF. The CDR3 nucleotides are TGTGCCAGCAGCTTATCGGACAGGGGGCTCACCGGGGAGCTGTTTTTT.

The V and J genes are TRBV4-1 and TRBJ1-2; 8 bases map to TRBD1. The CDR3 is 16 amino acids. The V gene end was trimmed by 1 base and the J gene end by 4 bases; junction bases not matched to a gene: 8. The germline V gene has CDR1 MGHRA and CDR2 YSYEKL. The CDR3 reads CASSQGGDRIRYGYTF. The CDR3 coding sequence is TGCGCCAGCAGCCAAGGTGGGGACAGGATACGCTATGGCTACACCTTC.

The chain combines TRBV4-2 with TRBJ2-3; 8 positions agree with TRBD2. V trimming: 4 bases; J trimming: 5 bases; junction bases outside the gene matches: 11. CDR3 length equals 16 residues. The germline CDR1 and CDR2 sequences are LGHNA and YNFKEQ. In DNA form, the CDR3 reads TGTGCCAGCAGCCCAACCACGGGGGGGCCGGGAGATACGCAGTATTTT. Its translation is CASSPTTGGPGDTQYF.

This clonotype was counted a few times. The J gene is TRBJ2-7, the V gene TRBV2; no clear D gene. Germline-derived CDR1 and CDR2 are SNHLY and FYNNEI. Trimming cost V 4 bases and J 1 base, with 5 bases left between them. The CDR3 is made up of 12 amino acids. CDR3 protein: CASSARSYEQYF. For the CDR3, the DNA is TGTGCCAGCAGTGCCAGGTCCTACGAGCAGTACTTC.

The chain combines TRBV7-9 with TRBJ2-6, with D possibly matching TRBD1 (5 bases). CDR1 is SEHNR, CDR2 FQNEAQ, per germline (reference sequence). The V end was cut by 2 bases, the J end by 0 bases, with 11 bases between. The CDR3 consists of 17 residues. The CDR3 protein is CASSLRQTVSGANVLTF. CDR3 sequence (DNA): TGTGCCAGCAGCTTAAGACAGACCGTCTCTGGGGCCAACGTCCTGACTTTC. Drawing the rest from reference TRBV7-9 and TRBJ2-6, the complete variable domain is DTGVSQNPRHKITKRGQNVTFRCDPISEHNRLYWYRQTLGQGPEFLTYFQNEAQLEKSRLLSDRFSAERPKGSFSTLEIQRTEQGDSAMYLCASSLRQTVSGANVLTFGAGSRLTVL.

The CDR3 nucleotides are TGTGCCAGCAGCCAAGCAGCGGGGACTCTATACAATGAGCAGTTCTTC. As protein: CASSQAAGTLYNEQFF. J is TRBJ2-1 and V is TRBV3-1, with 7 bases fitting TRBD2. Germline CDR1 LGHDT, CDR2 YNNKEL (reference sequence). This CDR3 is 16 amino acids long. V was clipped by 1 base and J by 4 bases; unmatched bases: 7.

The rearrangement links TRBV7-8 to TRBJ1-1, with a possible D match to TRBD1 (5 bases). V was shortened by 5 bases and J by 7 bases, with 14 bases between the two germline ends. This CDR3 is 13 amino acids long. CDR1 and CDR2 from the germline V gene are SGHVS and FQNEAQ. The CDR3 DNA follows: TGTGCCAGCAGCGTCGACAGCTTACTTGAAGCTTTCTTT. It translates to CASSVDSLLEAFF.

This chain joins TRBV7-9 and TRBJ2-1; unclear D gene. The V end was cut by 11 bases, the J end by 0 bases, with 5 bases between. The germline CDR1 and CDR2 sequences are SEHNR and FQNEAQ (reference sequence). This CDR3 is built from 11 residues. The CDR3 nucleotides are TGTGCCGCGAGCTCCTACAATGAGCAGTTCTTC. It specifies CAASSYNEQFF.

The CDR3 nucleotides are TGTGCCAGCAGTCACGACAATCCCACAGATACGCAGTATTTT. It yields the protein CASSHDNPTDTQYF. This chain links TRBV3-1 with TRBJ2-3, with D unresolved. CDR3 size: 14 residues. V was clipped by 6 bases and J by 2 bases, with 12 bases between them. Germline V gene data show CDR1 as LGHDT and CDR2 as YNNKEL (reference sequence).

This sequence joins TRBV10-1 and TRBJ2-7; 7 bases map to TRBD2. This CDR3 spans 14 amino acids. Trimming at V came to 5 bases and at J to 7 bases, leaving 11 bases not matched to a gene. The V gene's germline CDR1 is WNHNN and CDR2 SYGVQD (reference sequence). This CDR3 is CASSPWTGGGEQYF. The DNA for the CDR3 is TGCGCCAGCAGTCCTTGGACGGGAGGTGGAGAGCAGTACTTC.

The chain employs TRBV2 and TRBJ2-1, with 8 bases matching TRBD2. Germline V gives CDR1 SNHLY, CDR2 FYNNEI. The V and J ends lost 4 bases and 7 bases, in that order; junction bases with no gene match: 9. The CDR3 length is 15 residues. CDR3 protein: CASSGTGGPRNEQFF. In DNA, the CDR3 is TGTGCCAGCAGTGGGACGGGGGGGCCGAGGAATGAGCAGTTCTTC.